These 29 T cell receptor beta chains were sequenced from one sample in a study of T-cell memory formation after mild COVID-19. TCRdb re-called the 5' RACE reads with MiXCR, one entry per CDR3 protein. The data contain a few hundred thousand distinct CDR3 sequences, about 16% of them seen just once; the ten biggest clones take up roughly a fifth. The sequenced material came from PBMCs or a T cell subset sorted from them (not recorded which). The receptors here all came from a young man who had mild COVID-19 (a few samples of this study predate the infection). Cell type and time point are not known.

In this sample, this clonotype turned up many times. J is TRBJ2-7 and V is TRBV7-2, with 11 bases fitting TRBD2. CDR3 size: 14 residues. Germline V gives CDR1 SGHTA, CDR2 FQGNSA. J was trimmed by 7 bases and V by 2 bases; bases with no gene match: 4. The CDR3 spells CASSLPGLAAEQYV. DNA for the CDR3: TGTGCCAGCAGCTTACCGGGACTAGCGGCTGAGCAGTACGTC.

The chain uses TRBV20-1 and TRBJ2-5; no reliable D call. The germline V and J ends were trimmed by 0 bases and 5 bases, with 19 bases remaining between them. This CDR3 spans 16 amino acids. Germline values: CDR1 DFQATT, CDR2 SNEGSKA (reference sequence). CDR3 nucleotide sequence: TGCAGTGCTAGAGAAGTTGGTATAGGGTCATGGGAGACCCAGTACTTC. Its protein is CSAREVGIGSWETQYF.

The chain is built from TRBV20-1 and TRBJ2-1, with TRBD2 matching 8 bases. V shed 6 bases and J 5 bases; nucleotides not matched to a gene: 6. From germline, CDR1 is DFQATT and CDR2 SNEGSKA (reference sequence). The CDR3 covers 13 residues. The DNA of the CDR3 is TGCAGTGCCGATAGCGGGGAACACAATGAGCAGTTCTTC. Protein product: CSADSGEHNEQFF.

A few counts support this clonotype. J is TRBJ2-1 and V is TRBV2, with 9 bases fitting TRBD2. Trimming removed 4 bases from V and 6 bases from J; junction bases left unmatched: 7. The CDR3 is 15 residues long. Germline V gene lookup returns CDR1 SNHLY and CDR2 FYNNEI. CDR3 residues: CASSVSSGGRNEQFF. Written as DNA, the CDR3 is TGTGCCAGCAGTGTAAGCAGCGGGGGGCGCAATGAGCAGTTCTTC. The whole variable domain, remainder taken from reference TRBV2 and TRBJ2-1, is EPEVTQTPSHQVTQMGQEVILRCVPISNHLYFYWYRQILGQKVEFLVSFYNNEISEKSEIFDDQFSVERPDGSNFTLKIRSTKLEDSAMYFCASSVSSGGRNEQFFGPGTRLTVL.

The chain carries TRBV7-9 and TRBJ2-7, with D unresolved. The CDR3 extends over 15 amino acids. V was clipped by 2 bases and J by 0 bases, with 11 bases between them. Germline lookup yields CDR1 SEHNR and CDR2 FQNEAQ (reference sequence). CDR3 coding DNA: TGTGCCAGCAGCTTACAAGGGTATAGCTCCTACGAGCAGTACTTC. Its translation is CASSLQGYSSYEQYF.

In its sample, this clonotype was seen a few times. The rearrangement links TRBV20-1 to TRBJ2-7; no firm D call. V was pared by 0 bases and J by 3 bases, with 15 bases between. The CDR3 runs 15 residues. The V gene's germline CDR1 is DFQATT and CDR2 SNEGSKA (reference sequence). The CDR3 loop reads CSAREPRPWNYEQYF. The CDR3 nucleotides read TGCAGTGCTAGAGAACCCCGCCCCTGGAACTACGAGCAGTACTTC.

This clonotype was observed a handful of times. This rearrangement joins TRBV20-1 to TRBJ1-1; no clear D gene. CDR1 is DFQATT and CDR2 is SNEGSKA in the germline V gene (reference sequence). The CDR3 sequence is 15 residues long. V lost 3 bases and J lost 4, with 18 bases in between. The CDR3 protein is CSARGSSSGFTEAFF. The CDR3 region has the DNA TGCAGTGCTAGGGGATCAAGTTCGGGGTTCACTGAAGCTTTCTTT.

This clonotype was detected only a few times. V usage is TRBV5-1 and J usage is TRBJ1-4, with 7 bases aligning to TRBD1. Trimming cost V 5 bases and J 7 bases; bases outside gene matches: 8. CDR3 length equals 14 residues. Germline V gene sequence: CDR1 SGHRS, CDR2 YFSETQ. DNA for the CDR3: TGCGCCAGCAGTGTACACCAGGGGGGTGAAAAACTGTTTTTT. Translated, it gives CASSVHQGGEKLFF.

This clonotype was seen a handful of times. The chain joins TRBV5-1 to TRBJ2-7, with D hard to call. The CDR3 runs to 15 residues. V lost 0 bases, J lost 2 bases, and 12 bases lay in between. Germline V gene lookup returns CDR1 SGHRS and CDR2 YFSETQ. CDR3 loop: CASSLAGRTPYEQYF. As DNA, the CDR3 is TGCGCCAGCAGCTTGGCGGGCAGGACCCCCTACGAGCAGTACTTC.

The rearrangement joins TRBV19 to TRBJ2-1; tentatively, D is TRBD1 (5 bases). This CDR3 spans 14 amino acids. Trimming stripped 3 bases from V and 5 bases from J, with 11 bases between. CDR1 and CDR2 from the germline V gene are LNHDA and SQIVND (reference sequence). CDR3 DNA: TGTGCCAGTAGTATGATAACCAGGGACAATGAGCAGTTCTTC. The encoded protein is CASSMITRDNEQFF.

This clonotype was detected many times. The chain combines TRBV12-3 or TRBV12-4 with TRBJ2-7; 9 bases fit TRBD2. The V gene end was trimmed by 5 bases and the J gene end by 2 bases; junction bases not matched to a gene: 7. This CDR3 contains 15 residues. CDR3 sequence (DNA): TGTGCCAGCAGTCAATTGACTAGCGGCCCCTACGAGCAGTACTTC. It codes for CASSQLTSGPYEQYF.

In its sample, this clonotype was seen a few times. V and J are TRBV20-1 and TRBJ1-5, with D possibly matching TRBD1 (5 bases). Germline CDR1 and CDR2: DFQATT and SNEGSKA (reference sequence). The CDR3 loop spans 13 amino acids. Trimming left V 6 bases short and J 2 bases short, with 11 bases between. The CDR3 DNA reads TGCAGTGCCCGGGGGGACGGCAATCAGCCCCAGCATTTT. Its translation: CSARGDGNQPQHF.

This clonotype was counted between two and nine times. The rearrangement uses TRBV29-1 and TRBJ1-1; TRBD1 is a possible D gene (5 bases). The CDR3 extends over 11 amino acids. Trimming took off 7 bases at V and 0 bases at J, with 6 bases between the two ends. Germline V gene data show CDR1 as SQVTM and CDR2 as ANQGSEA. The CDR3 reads CSGTMNTEAFF. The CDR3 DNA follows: TGCAGCGGGACAATGAACACTGAAGCTTTCTTT. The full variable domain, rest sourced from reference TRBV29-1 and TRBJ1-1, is SAVISQKPSRDICQRGTSLTIQCQVDSQVTMMFWYRQQPGQSLTLIATANQGSEATYESGFVIDKFPISRPNLTFSTLTVSNMSPEDSSIYLCSGTMNTEAFFGQGTRLTVV.

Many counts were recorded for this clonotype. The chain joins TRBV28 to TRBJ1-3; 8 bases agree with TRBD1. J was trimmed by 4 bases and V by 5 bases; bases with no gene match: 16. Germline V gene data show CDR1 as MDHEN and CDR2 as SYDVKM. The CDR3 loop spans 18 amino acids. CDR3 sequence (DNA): TGTGCCAGCAGTCCGTCGGGGCAGGGGGCGAATATCGGAAACACCATATATTTT. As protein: CASSPSGQGANIGNTIYF.

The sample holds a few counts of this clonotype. CDR3 nucleotide sequence: TGTGCCAGCAGTTTCGGGCGGGGAGGTAGCACAGATACGCAGTATTTT. Residues: CASSFGRGGSTDTQYF. The V and J genes are TRBV28 and TRBJ2-3, with TRBD2 as a possible D gene (6 bases). Germline V CDR1 and CDR2: MDHEN, SYDVKM. The V end was cut by 3 bases, the J end by 0 bases, with 13 bases between. This CDR3 has 16 residues.

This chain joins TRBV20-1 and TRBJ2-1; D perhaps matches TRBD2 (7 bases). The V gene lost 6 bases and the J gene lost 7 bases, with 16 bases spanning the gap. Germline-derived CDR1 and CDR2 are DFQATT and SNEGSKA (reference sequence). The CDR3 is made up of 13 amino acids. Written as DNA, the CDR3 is TGCAGTGCACAGTTGGGGGGGCAGAATGAGCAGTTCTTC. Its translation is CSAQLGGQNEQFF.

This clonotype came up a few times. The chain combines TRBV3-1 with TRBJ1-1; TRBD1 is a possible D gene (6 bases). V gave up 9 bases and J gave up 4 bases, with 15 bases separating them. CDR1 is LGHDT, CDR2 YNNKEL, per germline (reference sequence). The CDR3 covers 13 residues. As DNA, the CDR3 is TGTGCCAGAGAGGACAGATTGAGCACTGAAGCTTTCTTT. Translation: CAREDRLSTEAFF.

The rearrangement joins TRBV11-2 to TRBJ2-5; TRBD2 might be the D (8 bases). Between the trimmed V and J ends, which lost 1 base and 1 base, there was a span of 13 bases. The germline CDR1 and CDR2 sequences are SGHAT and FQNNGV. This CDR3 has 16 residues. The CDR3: CASSLVAGTVQETQYF. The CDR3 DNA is TGTGCCAGCAGCTTAGTAGCGGGGACAGTCCAAGAGACCCAGTACTTC.

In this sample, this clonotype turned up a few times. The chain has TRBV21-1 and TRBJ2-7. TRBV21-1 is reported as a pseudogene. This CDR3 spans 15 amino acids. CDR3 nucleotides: TGTGCCAGCAGCTCGACCTACGGATCACTTTACGAGCAGTACGTC. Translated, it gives CASSSTYGSLYEQYV.

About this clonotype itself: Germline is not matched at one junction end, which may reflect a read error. CDR3 region: CASSSQTGHKDQPQHF. CDR3 nucleotides: TGTGCTAGCAGCTCGCAAACAGGTCACAAGGATCAGCCCCAGCATTTT. This chain links TRBV7-7 with TRBJ1-5; possible D gene TRBD1, 5 bases. In germline, CDR1 is SSHAT, CDR2 FNYEAQ (reference sequence). The CDR3 loop spans 16 amino acids.

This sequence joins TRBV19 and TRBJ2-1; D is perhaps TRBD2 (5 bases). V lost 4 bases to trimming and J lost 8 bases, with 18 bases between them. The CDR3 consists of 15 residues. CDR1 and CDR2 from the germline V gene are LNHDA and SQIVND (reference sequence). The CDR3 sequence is CASSTSGWRSDEQFF. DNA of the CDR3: TGTGCCAGTAGTACCAGCGGCTGGCGCTCCGATGAGCAGTTCTTC. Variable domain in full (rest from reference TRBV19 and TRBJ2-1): DGGITQSPKYLFRKEGQNVTLSCEQNLNHDAMYWYRQDPGQGLRLIYYSQIVNDFQKGDIAEGYSVSREKKESFPLTVTSAQKNPTAFYLCASSTSGWRSDEQFFGPGTRLTVL.

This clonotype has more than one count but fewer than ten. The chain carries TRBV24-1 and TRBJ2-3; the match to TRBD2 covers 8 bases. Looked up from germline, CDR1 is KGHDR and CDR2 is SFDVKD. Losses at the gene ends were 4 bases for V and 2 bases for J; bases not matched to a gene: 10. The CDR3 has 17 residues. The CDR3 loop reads CATSDPKRGLDTDTQYF. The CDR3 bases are TGTGCCACCAGTGACCCGAAGCGGGGACTAGACACAGATACGCAGTATTTT.

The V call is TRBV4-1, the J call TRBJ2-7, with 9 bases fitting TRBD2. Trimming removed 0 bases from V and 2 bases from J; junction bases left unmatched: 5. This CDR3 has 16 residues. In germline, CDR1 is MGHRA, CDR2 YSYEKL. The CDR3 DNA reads TGCGCCAGCAGCCAAGACGAAGCGGGGGGAACCTACGAGCAGTACTTC. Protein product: CASSQDEAGGTYEQYF.

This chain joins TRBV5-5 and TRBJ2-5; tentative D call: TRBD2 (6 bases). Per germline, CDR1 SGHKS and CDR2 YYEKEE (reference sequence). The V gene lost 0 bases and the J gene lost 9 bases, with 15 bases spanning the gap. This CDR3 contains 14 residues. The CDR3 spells CASSLGTNPRAQYF. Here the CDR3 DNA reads TGTGCCAGCAGCTTGGGGACTAATCCTAGGGCCCAGTACTTC. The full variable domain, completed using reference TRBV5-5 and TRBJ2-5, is DAGVTQSPTHLIKTRGQQVTLRCSPISGHKSVSWYQQVLGQGPQFIFQYYEKEERGRGNFPDRFSARQFPNYSSELNVNALLLGDSALYLCASSLGTNPRAQYFGPGTRLLVL.

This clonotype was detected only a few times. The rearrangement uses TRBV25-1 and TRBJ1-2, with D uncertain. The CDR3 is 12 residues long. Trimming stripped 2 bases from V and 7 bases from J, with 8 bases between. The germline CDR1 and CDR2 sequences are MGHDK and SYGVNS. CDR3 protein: CASSERVGGYTF. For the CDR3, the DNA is TGTGCCAGCAGTGAACGTGTGGGTGGCTACACCTTC.

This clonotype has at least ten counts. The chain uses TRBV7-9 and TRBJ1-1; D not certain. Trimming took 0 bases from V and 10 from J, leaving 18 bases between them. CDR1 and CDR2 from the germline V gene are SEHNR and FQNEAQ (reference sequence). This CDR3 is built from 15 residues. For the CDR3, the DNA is TGTGCCAGCAGCTTAGCGGGCCCGGCAGGAAGTGTAGCTTTCTTT. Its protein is CASSLAGPAGSVAFF.

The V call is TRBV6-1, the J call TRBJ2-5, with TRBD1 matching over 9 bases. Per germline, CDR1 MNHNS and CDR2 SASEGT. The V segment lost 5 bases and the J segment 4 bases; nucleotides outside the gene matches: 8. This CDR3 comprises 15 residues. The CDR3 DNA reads TGTGCCAGCAGTCGATGGACAGGGGTAGCAGAGACCCAGTACTTC. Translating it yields CASSRWTGVAETQYF.

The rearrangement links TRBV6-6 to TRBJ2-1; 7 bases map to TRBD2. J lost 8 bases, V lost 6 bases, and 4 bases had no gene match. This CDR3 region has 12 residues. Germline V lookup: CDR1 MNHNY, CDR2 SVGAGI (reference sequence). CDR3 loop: CASSPTSDEQFF. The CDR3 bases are TGTGCCAGCAGCCCTACTAGCGATGAGCAGTTCTTC.

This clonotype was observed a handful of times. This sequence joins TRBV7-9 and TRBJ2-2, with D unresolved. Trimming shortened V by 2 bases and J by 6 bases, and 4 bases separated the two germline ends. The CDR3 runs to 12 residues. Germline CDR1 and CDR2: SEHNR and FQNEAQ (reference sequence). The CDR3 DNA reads TGTGCCAGCAGCTTAATCCCCGGGGAGCTGTTTTTT. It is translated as CASSLIPGELFF.